One and the same sample provided the 24 T cell receptor beta chains below, sequenced in a study of cytomegalovirus exposure and HLA in healthy donors. Vbeta (60) and Jbeta (13) primers were used in the PCR. Libraries were prepared by immunoSEQ multiplex PCR; TCRdb keeps only in-frame clonotypes and omits some of them. The table lists approximately 190,000 clones, 70% to 85% of them singletons. Material for sequencing was PBMCs. The receptors derive from a boy aged 2 to 10 in good health and CMV-seronegative.

This clone was seen more than once but under ten times. The J gene is TRBJ2-3, the V gene TRBV2, with 9 bases aligning to TRBD2. This CDR3 region has 17 residues. V gave up 3 bases and J gave up 3 bases; unmatched junction bases: 10. Germline V lookup: CDR1 SNHLY, CDR2 FYNNEI. The CDR3 loop is CASSERGGRIRTDTQYF. CDR3 bases: TGTGCCAGCAGTGAGCGGGGGGGCCGTATCCGTACAGATACGCAGTATTTT.

This clone has just a few counts. The V call is TRBV2, the J call TRBJ1-1; TRBD1 aligns across 8 bases. Germline V lookup: CDR1 SNHLY, CDR2 FYNNEI. V dropped 6 bases and J dropped 0; count of bases not matched to a gene: 3. This CDR3 is 14 amino acids long. Here the CDR3 DNA reads TGTGCCAGCAGCCGGGACAGGCTGAACACTGAAGCTTTCTTT. It yields the protein CASSRDRLNTEAFF.

This clone has only one observation. The gene calls are TRBV7-2 and TRBJ2-2, with 8 bases fitting TRBD1. The CDR3 is 16 residues long. V shed 1 base, J shed 2 bases, and the junction held 3 bases outside the gene matches. The germline gives CDR1 SGHTA, CDR2 FQGNSA. In nucleotides, the CDR3 is TGTGCCAGCAGCTTAGTACCAGGGGGCAACACCGGGGAGCTGTTTTTT. Protein: CASSLVPGGNTGELFF.

The V and J genes are TRBV15 and TRBJ1-1; 9 bases map to TRBD1. With V trimmed by 3 bases and J by 3 bases, 5 bases remained unmatched. Germline V gene lookup returns CDR1 LNHNV and CDR2 YYDKDF (reference sequence). The CDR3 length is 15 residues. DNA of the CDR3: TGTGCCACCAGCAGGGGGGACAGGGCACACACTGAAGCTTTCTTT. Encoded protein: CATSRGDRAHTEAFF.

The genes are TRBV7-2 and TRBJ2-7; 9 bases fit TRBD1. V gave up 5 bases and J gave up 2 bases; unmatched junction bases: 4. The germline gives CDR1 SGHTA, CDR2 FQGNSA. The CDR3 loop spans 14 amino acids. Written as DNA, the CDR3 is TGTGCCAGCAGCCCCCGGGACAGGGCCTACGAGCAGTACTTC. Translating gives CASSPRDRAYEQYF.

The V gene is TRBV7-9, the J gene TRBJ2-3, with D perhaps TRBD1 (5 bases). The CDR3 spans 14 residues. Trimming took 5 bases from V and 0 from J, leaving 9 bases between them. Germline V gene data show CDR1 as SEHNR and CDR2 as FQNEAQ (reference sequence). The CDR3 protein is CASSPGYSTDTQYF. CDR3 in DNA: TGTGCCAGCAGCCCAGGGTATAGCACAGATACGCAGTATTTT.

The chain is built from TRBV30 and TRBJ2-3; 12 positions agree with TRBD2. In germline, CDR1 is GTSNPN, CDR2 SVGIG (reference sequence). There are 18 residues in the CDR3. Trimming removed 0 bases from V and 2 bases from J; junction bases left unmatched: 9. DNA of the CDR3: TGTGCCTGGAGTGTAGGGCCCACTAGCGGGGGGCACACAGATACGCAGTATTTT. It specifies CAWSVGPTSGGHTDTQYF.

The rearrangement joins TRBV18 to TRBJ1-2; D is possibly TRBD1 (6 bases). Deletions cut 3 bases from V and 8 bases from J, with 13 bases between. The germline CDR1 and CDR2 sequences are KGHSH and LQKENI. The length of the CDR3 is 13 residues. The CDR3 spells CASSPLTGRGYTF. The CDR3 DNA follows: TGTGCCAGCTCACCTCTAACAGGGAGAGGCTACACCTTC.

J is TRBJ1-1 and V is TRBV29-1; weak D call: TRBD1 (6 bases). V lost 0 bases to trimming and J lost 7 bases, with 15 bases between them. The CDR3 covers 14 residues. CDR1 and CDR2 (germline): SQVTM, ANQGSEA. DNA for the CDR3: TGCAGCGTTGAAGAACAGGGAGGGAGAGGTGAAGCTTTCTTT. The encoded protein is CSVEEQGGRGEAFF.

The chain carries TRBV9 and TRBJ1-2; D ambiguous. Deletions cut 3 bases from V and 4 bases from J, with 10 bases between. Germline loops: CDR1 SGDLS, CDR2 YYNGEE. The CDR3 contains 13 residues. The CDR3 DNA reads as TGTGCCAGCAGCGCTAATGGACTCTATGGCTACACCTTC. Translation gives CASSANGLYGYTF. Full variable domain (rest looked up from reference TRBV9 and TRBJ1-2): DSGVTQTPKHLITATGQRVTLRCSPRSGDLSVYWYQQSLDQGLQFLIQYYNGEERAKGNILERFSAQQFPDLHSELNLSSLELGDSALYFCASSANGLYGYTFGSGTRLTVV.

The chain carries TRBV5-5 and TRBJ1-4; perhaps TRBD1 as D (6 bases). The CDR3 has 15 amino acids. V was clipped by 0 bases and J by 4 bases, with 10 bases between them. Germline assignment: CDR1 SGHKS and CDR2 YYEKEE (reference sequence). The CDR3 is CASSLAGAHNEKLFF. CDR3 DNA: TGTGCCAGCAGCTTGGCAGGGGCCCATAATGAAAAACTGTTTTTT.

This clone has only a few counts. The V gene is TRBV4-2, the J gene TRBJ2-5, with 9 bases aligning to TRBD1. The J call is doubtful: the DNA matches TRBJ2-7 better. From germline, CDR1 is LGHNA and CDR2 YNFKEQ. This CDR3 has 18 amino acids. CDR3 region: CASSPSRGGTGRSYEQYF. The CDR3, as DNA: TGTGCCAGCAGCCCCTCAAGAGGTGGGACAGGGCGATCCTACGAGCAGTACTTC.

The table lists this clone with a few counts. The V call is TRBV4-2, the J call TRBJ2-7; D is perhaps TRBD2 (5 bases). Germline V gene sequence: CDR1 LGHNA, CDR2 YNFKEQ. This CDR3 region has 14 residues. V lost 4 bases and J 5 bases, leaving 15 bases between the germline ends. This CDR3 is CASSPSLAGDEQYF. Written as DNA, the CDR3 is TGTGCCAGCAGCCCCAGCCTAGCTGGCGACGAGCAGTACTTC.

J is TRBJ2-3 and V is TRBV6-5; possible D gene TRBD1, 6 bases. Germline lookup yields CDR1 MNHEY and CDR2 SVGAGI. Trimming took 0 bases from V and 4 from J, leaving 11 bases between them. The CDR3 covers 15 residues. For the CDR3, the DNA is TGTGCCAGCAGTTACTCGTTACAGGGTCCAGATACGCAGTATTTT. Translating gives CASSYSLQGPDTQYF.

Notes on this clone: Other DNA sequences of this sample code for an identical CDR3. The chain couples TRBV27 to TRBJ1-2, with D uncertain. The CDR3 covers 14 residues. Germline CDR1 MNHEY, CDR2 SMNVEV (reference sequence). V lost 1 base to trimming and J lost 4 bases, with 10 bases between them. The CDR3 DNA sequence: TGTGCCAGCAGTTTATTTGGGCAAGGCTATGGCTACACCTTC. It encodes CASSLFGQGYGYTF.

This sequence joins TRBV7-2 and TRBJ2-3, with D possibly matching TRBD1 (7 bases). Deletions cut 5 bases from V and 3 bases from J, with 12 bases between. The CDR3 sequence is 14 residues long. Per the germline V gene, CDR1 is SGHTA and CDR2 is FQGNSA. CDR3 nucleotide sequence: TGTGCCAGCAGCCGACAGGGACTTACAGATACGCAGTATTTT. Its protein product is CASSRQGLTDTQYF.

The chain joins TRBV18 to TRBJ1-2; tentative D call: TRBD1 (5 bases). Germline CDR1 and CDR2: KGHSH and LQKENI. CDR3 length equals 14 residues. V was cut by 8 bases and J by 8 bases, with 21 bases left in between. CDR3 bases: TGTGCCAGCCGCACCTTGTCTATCCCAGGGGGCTACACCTTC. It is translated as CASRTLSIPGGYTF.

The gene calls are TRBV5-6 and TRBJ1-2; D is unresolved. The CDR3 length is 13 residues. V shed 7 bases and J shed 4 bases, with 14 bases lying between them. CDR1 SGHDT and CDR2 YYEEEE come from the germline V gene. The CDR3 spells CASGQITSYGYTF. CDR3 DNA: TGTGCCAGCGGCCAAATTACAAGCTATGGCTACACCTTC.

CDR3: CASSIWGWGTDTQYF. CDR3 bases: TGTGCCAGTAGTATTTGGGGCTGGGGCACAGATACGCAGTATTTT. This chain uses TRBV19 with TRBJ2-3; a possible D gene is TRBD1 (5 bases). Trimming took 3 bases from V and 1 from J, leaving 11 bases between them. This CDR3 has 15 residues. Germline V gene lookup returns CDR1 LNHDA and CDR2 SQIVND (reference sequence).

This chain links TRBV7-3 with TRBJ2-2, with 9 bases lining up with TRBD2. V trimming: 5 bases; J trimming: 6 bases; junction bases outside the gene matches: 1. CDR3 length: 13 amino acids. Looked up from germline, CDR1 is SGHTA and CDR2 is FQGTGA. Written as DNA, the CDR3 is TGTGCCAGCAGCCGCGGGGGGGCCGGGGAGCTGTTTTTT. Translating gives CASSRGGAGELFF.

This clone has just a few counts. J is TRBJ1-2 and V is TRBV5-1; 9 bases match TRBD1. The CDR3 is 15 amino acids. Germline V gives CDR1 SGHRS, CDR2 YFSETQ. J gave up 3 bases and V 4 bases, and 7 bases lay outside the gene matches. DNA of the CDR3: TGCGCCAGCAGCATCGACAGGGGGGTTTACTATGGCTACACCTTC. Its protein is CASSIDRGVYYGYTF.

This clone was picked up one time. The chain combines TRBV19 with TRBJ2-7, with a possible D match to TRBD1 (6 bases). The CDR3 length is 15 residues. CDR1 and CDR2 from the germline V gene are LNHDA and SQIVND (reference sequence). V was shortened by 1 base and J by 2 bases, with 12 bases between the two germline ends. CDR3 residues: CASSIALTGTYEQYF. The CDR3 DNA reads as TGTGCCAGTAGTATAGCCCTAACAGGGACCTACGAGCAGTACTTC.

The CDR3 sequence: CASSDIAGGYEQYF. The CDR3 DNA reads TGCGCCAGCAGTGATATAGCGGGGGGGTACGAGCAGTACTTC. The chain links TRBV10-2 to TRBJ2-7, with 11 nucleotides matching TRBD2. Germline-derived CDR1 and CDR2 are WSHSY and SAAADI. The junction had 2 bases not matched to a gene; V was cut back by 3 bases and J by 4 bases. This CDR3 region has 14 residues.

The rearrangement uses TRBV4-3 and TRBJ1-3; D gene ambiguous. V was pared by 1 base and J by 4 bases, with 11 bases between. Per the germline V gene, CDR1 is LGHNA and CDR2 is YSLEER. The CDR3 length is 15 residues. CDR3: CASSQANLLGNTIYF. CDR3 sequence (DNA): TGCGCCAGCAGCCAAGCTAACCTCCTGGGAAACACCATATATTTT.